The 15 T cell receptor beta chains below all came from one sample that was sequenced in a study of cytomegalovirus exposure and HLA in healthy donors. The PCR used 60 Vbeta and 13 Jbeta primers. The assay was immunoSEQ multiplex PCR, and TCRdb's table has in-frame clones only and misses some. The table includes roughly 180,000 clones, approximately 81% detected once. The material sequenced was PBMCs. These receptor sequences come from a woman between 18 and 30 years old in good health and CMV-seropositive.

The CDR3 protein is CASSQEGGNEQFF. In DNA, the CDR3 is TGTGCCAGCAGCCAAGAGGGGGGGAATGAGCAGTTCTTC. V usage is TRBV14 and J usage is TRBJ2-1; 7 positions match TRBD2. Trimming took 0 bases from V and 7 from J; bases not matched to a gene: 0. This CDR3 region has 13 residues. The germline V gene has CDR1 SGHDN and CDR2 FVKESK.

This rearrangement joins TRBV6-5 to TRBJ2-5; D is perhaps TRBD2 (6 bases). The V gene lost 2 bases and the J gene lost 7 bases, with 14 bases spanning the gap. The CDR3 length is 14 residues. Germline assignment: CDR1 MNHEY and CDR2 SVGAGI. CDR3 loop: CASSYGQVGGTQYF. CDR3 sequence (DNA): TGTGCCAGCAGTTACGGGCAGGTCGGGGGGACCCAGTACTTC.

The chain employs TRBV28 and TRBJ2-7; D uncertain. From germline, CDR1 is MDHEN and CDR2 SYDVKM. The CDR3 is 12 residues long. V was clipped by 6 bases and J by 1 base, with 7 bases between them. In DNA, the CDR3 is TGTGCCAGCAGGGCGGCATCCTACGAGCAGTACTTC. The encoded protein is CASRAASYEQYF.

J is TRBJ1-1 and V is TRBV27, with D possibly matching TRBD1 (6 bases). This CDR3 has 14 residues. The germline gives CDR1 MNHEY, CDR2 SMNVEV (reference sequence). Trimming left V 3 bases short and J 4 bases short, with 12 bases between. CDR3 nucleotide sequence: TGTGCCAGCAGTTTTGGGGGGGCGTTCACTGAAGCTTTCTTT. This gives the protein CASSFGGAFTEAFF.

This clone was counted only a few times. The chain joins TRBV5-6 to TRBJ2-1; a possible D gene is TRBD1 (5 bases). This CDR3 comprises 17 residues. The germline CDR1 and CDR2 sequences are SGHDT and YYEEEE. The V and J ends lost 0 bases and 0 bases respectively, with 13 bases between them. The CDR3 is CASSLDNRYSSYNEQFF. In DNA form, the CDR3 reads TGTGCCAGCAGCTTGGACAACAGGTATAGCTCCTACAATGAGCAGTTCTTC.

The chain has TRBV28 and TRBJ1-3; D unclear. This CDR3 region has 15 residues. Germline loops: CDR1 MDHEN, CDR2 SYDVKM. Deletions cut 3 bases from V and 0 bases from J, with 9 bases between. The CDR3: CASSFGGDSGNTIYF. For the CDR3, the DNA is TGTGCCAGCAGTTTTGGCGGGGACTCTGGAAACACCATATATTTT.

The chain carries TRBV7-7 and TRBJ2-2, with D uncertain. Germline V gives CDR1 SSHAT, CDR2 FNYEAQ (reference sequence). The CDR3 spans 12 residues. The DNA of the CDR3 is TGTGCTAGCCGCGCGATTGGCGGGGAGCTGTTTTTT. Encoded protein: CASRAIGGELFF.

Only one count was recorded for this clone. V gene TRBV27 combines with J gene TRBJ1-2; a weak D match, TRBD1 (5 bases). CDR3 length: 15 amino acids. Between the trimmed V and J ends, which lost 5 bases and 4 bases, there was a span of 17 bases. Germline CDR1 MNHEY, CDR2 SMNVEV (reference sequence). The CDR3 sequence is CASSHSRGSLYGYTF. CDR3 nucleotide sequence: TGTGCCAGCAGTCACTCACGGGGGTCGCTCTATGGCTACACCTTC.

The table lists this clone with a count of one. The rearrangement joins TRBV2 to TRBJ2-7, with 7 bases matching TRBD2. The CDR3 runs 15 residues. V lost 3 bases and J lost 2; bases outside the gene matches: 7. The germline V gene has CDR1 SNHLY and CDR2 FYNNEI. CDR3 nucleotides: TGTGCCAGCAGTGAGCTCAGGGAGGGAACCTACGAGCAGTACGTC. It yields the protein CASSELREGTYEQYV.

The J gene is TRBJ2-3, the V gene TRBV4-1; D is perhaps TRBD2 (7 bases). V was clipped by 6 bases and J by 1 base, with 8 bases between them. The CDR3 runs 13 residues. Germline V lookup: CDR1 MGHRA, CDR2 YSYEKL. CDR3 nucleotides: TGCGCCAGCAGAGGGGGGGGCACAGATACGCAGTATTTT. This gives the protein CASRGGGTDTQYF.

V gene TRBV11-2 combines with J gene TRBJ1-2; no clear D gene. The V gene lost 2 bases and the J gene lost 5 bases, with 6 bases spanning the gap. From germline, CDR1 is SGHAT and CDR2 FQNNGV. This CDR3 comprises 12 residues. CDR3 bases: TGTGCCAGCAGCTTAACCGGGTATGGCTACACCTTC. Translation gives CASSLTGYGYTF.

V usage is TRBV6-5 and J usage is TRBJ1-2; 9 nucleotides align to TRBD1. Germline V CDR1 and CDR2: MNHEY, SVGAGI. Germline trimming cut 5 bases from V and 6 bases from J; bases unmatched to any gene: 1. CDR3 length: 12 amino acids. Here the CDR3 reads CASSRTGDGYTF. As DNA, the CDR3 is TGTGCCAGCAGTCGGACAGGGGATGGCTACACCTTC.

V gene TRBV6-1 combines with J gene TRBJ2-7, with 9 bases aligning to TRBD1. The length of the CDR3 is 15 residues. Germline values: CDR1 MNHNS, CDR2 SASEGT. Trimming removed 0 bases from V and 5 bases from J; junction bases left unmatched: 5. CDR3 loop: CASSEAAGQGNEQYF. The CDR3 bases are TGTGCCAGCAGTGAAGCGGCAGGACAGGGGAACGAGCAGTACTTC.

CDR3 region: CASSYSRQGRREQYF. CDR3 DNA: TGTGCCAGCAGTTACTCACGACAGGGAAGGAGGGAGCAGTACTTC. The chain links TRBV6-5 to TRBJ2-7; 7 bases are a match to TRBD1. The junction had 9 bases not matched to a gene; V was cut back by 0 bases and J by 7 bases. Germline assignment: CDR1 MNHEY and CDR2 SVGAGI. The CDR3 runs 15 residues.

The chain is built from TRBV6-5 and TRBJ2-3; weak D call: TRBD2 (6 bases). The V end was cut by 6 bases, the J end by 4 bases, with 17 bases between. Germline V gene sequence: CDR1 MNHEY, CDR2 SVGAGI. There are 15 residues in the CDR3. The CDR3 loop is CASSTRRGTADTQYF. The CDR3 DNA reads as TGTGCCAGCAGCACACGGCGGGGCACAGCAGATACGCAGTATTTT.